A selection of T cell receptor beta chains follows, all from one sample in a study of cytotoxic CD8 clonotypes in ibrutinib-treated CLL. Method: immunoSEQ multiplex PCR; TCRdb's copy keeps in-frame clones and lacks some. Of roughly 53,000 clones in the sample, roughly 54% were seen once. Sequencing was performed on PBMCs, taken at disease progression, from a patient treated with ibrutinib. The receptor set was obtained from a human donor with chronic lymphocytic leukemia. Each CDR3 is given with its conserved first and last residue. The D gene is left open where the match is weak. Clone sizes are given selectively: once, few, many, or a class where the clone is expanded.

j_call: TRBJ2-1; d_call: .; v_call: TRBV27; clone_size: .; cdr3_nt: TGTGCCAGCAGTTTAACTAGAAATGAGCAGTTCTTC; cdr3_aa: CASSLTRNEQFF
j_call: TRBJ1-6; d_call: TRBD1; v_call: TRBV18; clone_size: few; cdr3_nt: TGTGCCAGCTCACCACGGAGGACAGGGCAGAATTCACCCCTCCACTTT; cdr3_aa: CASSPRRTGQNSPLHF
j_call: TRBJ2-7; d_call: TRBD1; v_call: TRBV4-1; clone_size: .; cdr3_nt: TGCGCCAGCAGCCAAGATCTAGGGGACAGGGGGATATACGAGCAGTACTTC; cdr3_aa: CASSQDLGDRGIYEQYF
j_call: TRBJ2-7; d_call: TRBD2; v_call: TRBV7-2; clone_size: once; cdr3_nt: TGTGCCAGCAGCTCCGCTAGCGGGAGGGATTTATACGAGCAGTACTTC; cdr3_aa: CASSSASGRDLYEQYF
j_call: TRBJ1-2; d_call: .; v_call: TRBV30; clone_size: .; cdr3_nt: TGTGCCTGGAGTGTACTGGGGGAGGGAGGCTACACCTTC; cdr3_aa: CAWSVLGEGGYTF
j_call: TRBJ2-2; d_call: TRBD1; v_call: TRBV27; clone_size: .; cdr3_nt: TGTGCCAGCACCACGACAGGGGGGGCCGGGGAGCTGTTTTTT; cdr3_aa: CASTTTGGAGELFF
j_call: TRBJ2-7; d_call: TRBD2; v_call: TRBV13; clone_size: .; cdr3_nt: TGTGCCAGCAGCCCCCTGGGTAGCGGGACTTCCGAGCAGTACTTC; cdr3_aa: CASSPLGSGTSEQYF
j_call: TRBJ1-2; d_call: .; v_call: TRBV7-2; clone_size: .; cdr3_nt: TGTGCCAGCAGCTTAGTAAGGGAGTATGGCTACACCTTC; cdr3_aa: CASSLVREYGYTF
j_call: TRBJ1-2; d_call: TRBD1; v_call: TRBV28; clone_size: .; cdr3_nt: TGTGCCAGCAGTCCCCCACAAGGGGGCTACTATGGCTACACCTTC; cdr3_aa: CASSPPQGGYYGYTF
j_call: TRBJ2-7; d_call: .; v_call: TRBV6-1; clone_size: .; cdr3_nt: TGTGCCAGCAGTTTGACAGGTTACGAGCAGTACTTC; cdr3_aa: CASSLTGYEQYF
j_call: TRBJ1-3; d_call: TRBD1; v_call: TRBV28; clone_size: .; cdr3_nt: TGTGCCAGCACCTCTGCCGGGACAGCCTCTGGAAACACCATATATTTT; cdr3_aa: CASTSAGTASGNTIYF
j_call: TRBJ2-7; d_call: .; v_call: TRBV7-2; clone_size: .; cdr3_nt: TGTGCCAGCAGCTACTTCGCCCCCACTTACGAGCAGTACTTC; cdr3_aa: CASSYFAPTYEQYF
j_call: TRBJ1-6; d_call: TRBD1; v_call: TRBV2; clone_size: .; cdr3_nt: TGTGCCAGCAGAGGGACAGGGGTTAATTCACCCCTCCACTTT; cdr3_aa: CASRGTGVNSPLHF
j_call: TRBJ2-7; d_call: TRBD2; v_call: TRBV7-9; clone_size: .; cdr3_nt: TGTGCCAGCAGCTGGGGACTAGCGGGAGGGTCGGAGCAGTACTTC; cdr3_aa: CASSWGLAGGSEQYF
j_call: TRBJ1-4; d_call: .; v_call: TRBV4-3; clone_size: .; cdr3_nt: TGCGCCAGCAGCCAAGGGGCCCTGGCGGGACCAAAACTGTTTTTT; cdr3_aa: CASSQGALAGPKLFF
j_call: TRBJ1-5; d_call: .; v_call: TRBV7-9; clone_size: .; cdr3_nt: TGTGCCAGCAGCGTGACGGGGGTCGGGCAGCCCCAGCATTTT; cdr3_aa: CASSVTGVGQPQHF
j_call: TRBJ1-5; d_call: .; v_call: TRBV4-2; clone_size: .; cdr3_nt: TGTGCCAGCAGCCCCGGGACACACATTAGCAATCAGCCCCAGCATTTT; cdr3_aa: CASSPGTHISNQPQHF
j_call: TRBJ2-7; d_call: TRBD2; v_call: TRBV11-1; clone_size: .; cdr3_nt: TGTGCCAGCAGCCTCGGACTAGACGACTACGAGCAGTACTTC; cdr3_aa: CASSLGLDDYEQYF
j_call: TRBJ1-5; d_call: TRBD1; v_call: TRBV7-2; clone_size: .; cdr3_nt: TGTGCCAGCAGCTCCCGCAGGGGGCTGTTTCAGCATTTT; cdr3_aa: CASSSRRGLFQHF
j_call: TRBJ1-1; d_call: TRBD1; v_call: TRBV7-9; clone_size: .; cdr3_nt: TGTGCCAGCAGCGCCCGGACAGGGACGGAGACTGAAGCTTTCTTT; cdr3_aa: CASSARTGTETEAFF
j_call: TRBJ2-3; d_call: TRBD2; v_call: TRBV7-9; clone_size: .; cdr3_nt: TGTGCCAGCAGCTTTCCTCTAGCGGGAGGTTTAGATACGCAGTATTTT; cdr3_aa: CASSFPLAGGLDTQYF
j_call: TRBJ2-6; d_call: .; v_call: TRBV19; clone_size: .; cdr3_nt: TGTGCCAGTAACCTACCCCTCGACAGACTAGGGGCCAACGTCCTGACTTTC; cdr3_aa: CASNLPLDRLGANVLTF
j_call: TRBJ2-1; d_call: .; v_call: TRBV6-5; clone_size: .; cdr3_nt: TGTGCCAGCAGTTACTCCTTTTATAATGAGCAGTTCTTC; cdr3_aa: CASSYSFYNEQFF
j_call: TRBJ1-1; d_call: .; v_call: TRBV18; clone_size: few; cdr3_nt: TGTGCCAGCTCACCCCAGGTGAACACTGAAGCTTTCTTT; cdr3_aa: CASSPQVNTEAFF
j_call: TRBJ2-2; d_call: .; v_call: TRBV12-5; clone_size: .; cdr3_nt: TGTGCTAGTGGTTTCGGGCTTACCGGGGAGCTGTTTTTT; cdr3_aa: CASGFGLTGELFF